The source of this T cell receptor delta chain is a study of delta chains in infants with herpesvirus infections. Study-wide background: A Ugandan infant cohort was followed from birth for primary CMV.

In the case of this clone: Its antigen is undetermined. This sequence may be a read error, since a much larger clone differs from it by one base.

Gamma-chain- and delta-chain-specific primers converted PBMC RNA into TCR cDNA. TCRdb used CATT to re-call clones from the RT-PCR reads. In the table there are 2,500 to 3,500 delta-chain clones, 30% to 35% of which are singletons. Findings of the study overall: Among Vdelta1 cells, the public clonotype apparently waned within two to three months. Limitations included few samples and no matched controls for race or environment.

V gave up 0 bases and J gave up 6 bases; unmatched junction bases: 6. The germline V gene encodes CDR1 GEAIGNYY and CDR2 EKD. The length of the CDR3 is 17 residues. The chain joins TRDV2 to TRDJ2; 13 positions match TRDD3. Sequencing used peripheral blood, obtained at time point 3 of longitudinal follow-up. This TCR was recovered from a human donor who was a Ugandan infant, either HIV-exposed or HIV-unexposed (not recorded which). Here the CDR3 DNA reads TGTGCCTGTGACACCCCTCCTACTGGGGGATACGCAGCACAACTCTTCTTT. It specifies CACDTPPTGGYAAQLFF.